The 19 T cell receptor beta chains given below trace back to one sample, sequenced in a study of CD8 T cells in ankylosing spondylitis. TCRdb independently ran MiXCR on the 5' RACE reads; one entry per CDR3 protein. The data hold about 270,000 distinct CDR3 sequences, with more than 25% observed a single time. The sequencing input was blood, either unsorted or a sorted T cell fraction (not recorded which). Source of these receptors: a male donor with ankylosing spondylitis or in good health (not recorded which).

V usage is TRBV5-6 and J usage is TRBJ2-7; 10 bases align to TRBD2. This CDR3 is 15 amino acids long. The V gene end was trimmed by 4 bases and the J gene end by 1 base; junction bases not matched to a gene: 5. Germline V gene lookup returns CDR1 SGHDT and CDR2 YYEEEE. DNA of the CDR3: TGTGCCAGCAGCCCTAGCGGGGGCCCTTCCTACGAGCAGTACTTC. Translation: CASSPSGGPSYEQYF.

This clonotype was found many times. The rearrangement joins TRBV20-1 to TRBJ2-7; possibly TRBD1 for D (5 bases). Trimming took 3 bases from V and 4 from J, leaving 25 bases between them. CDR3 length: 17 residues. The germline V gene encodes CDR1 DFQATT and CDR2 SNEGSKA (reference sequence). CDR3 DNA sequence: TGCAGTGCTAGCAAGTTAGGTGGAGACAGCTTCCCTTACGAGCAGTACTTC. Translated: CSASKLGGDSFPYEQYF.

CDR3 sequence: CSASDWQGLAGTGELFF. The CDR3 DNA reads TGCAGTGCTAGCGATTGGCAAGGACTAGCGGGCACCGGGGAGCTGTTTTTT. The rearrangement uses TRBV20-1 and TRBJ2-2, with 11 positions matching TRBD2. CDR1 is DFQATT and CDR2 is SNEGSKA in the germline V gene (reference sequence). The CDR3 contains 17 residues. Trimming cost V 3 bases and J 4 bases; bases outside gene matches: 10.

The CDR3 DNA sequence: TGTGCCAGCAGCTTCTTTCTAGCGGGGGGGCCGACGAATGAGCAGTTCTTC. Translated: CASSFFLAGGPTNEQFF. The gene calls are TRBV11-2 and TRBJ2-1; 12 bases are a match to TRBD2. The CDR3 is made up of 17 amino acids. Trimming at V came to 3 bases and at J to 7 bases, leaving 10 bases not matched to a gene. Germline V CDR1 and CDR2: SGHAT, FQNNGV.

This clonotype appeared a few times. The chain links TRBV20-1 to TRBJ2-7; a weak D match, TRBD1 (5 bases). The V gene lost 6 bases and the J gene lost 3 bases, with 18 bases spanning the gap. The CDR3 is made up of 14 amino acids. Germline V lookup: CDR1 DFQATT, CDR2 SNEGSKA (reference sequence). The CDR3 DNA is TGCAGTGCCCTAAGGGGTCAGGAGCTCTACGAGCAGTACTTC. The encoded protein is CSALRGQELYEQYF.

This clonotype appeared a few times. The gene calls are TRBV12-3 or TRBV12-4 and TRBJ1-2; D not certain. Trimming took off 3 bases at V and 7 bases at J, with 12 bases between the two ends. This CDR3 comprises 13 residues. CDR3 DNA sequence: TGTGCCAGCAGTTTGAACAGCGTGGGTGGCTACACCTTC. It yields the protein CASSLNSVGGYTF.

In its sample, this clonotype was seen once. This chain joins TRBV6-5 and TRBJ1-4, with 7 positions matching TRBD1. The CDR3 sequence is 15 residues long. Per the germline V gene, CDR1 is MNHEY and CDR2 is SVGAGI. The trim removed 5 bases at V and 3 bases at J, leaving 6 bases unmatched. CDR3 loop: CASSTRDSPNEKLFF. CDR3 in DNA: TGTGCCAGCAGTACTCGGGACAGCCCTAATGAAAAACTGTTTTTT.

The rearrangement links TRBV29-1 to TRBJ2-1; D unclear. Looked up from germline, CDR1 is SQVTM and CDR2 is ANQGSEA. This CDR3 has 14 residues. V was pared by 5 bases and J by 0 bases, with 11 bases between. The DNA for the CDR3 is TGCAGCGTTTCTTGGCAGAGCTCCTACAATGAGCAGTTCTTC. Translated: CSVSWQSSYNEQFF.

The V gene is TRBV4-1, the J gene TRBJ2-1; D may match TRBD1 or TRBD2 (5 bases each). CDR3 length equals 14 residues. Trimming pared 5 bases from V and 6 bases from J, leaving 14 bases between. Germline V gene lookup returns CDR1 MGHRA and CDR2 YSYEKL. The CDR3 here is CASSSGPLSNEQFF. The CDR3, as DNA: TGCGCCAGCAGCTCGGGACCCCTCAGCAATGAGCAGTTCTTC.

The rearrangement uses TRBV20-1 and TRBJ2-1; TRBD2 matches at 9 bases. Trimming took 8 bases from V and 2 from J; bases not matched to a gene: 7. This CDR3 is 14 amino acids long. The germline V gene has CDR1 DFQATT and CDR2 SNEGSKA (reference sequence). CDR3 in DNA: TGCAGTACTCCCGGGACTAGCACCTACAATGAGCAGTTCTTC. Protein product: CSTPGTSTYNEQFF.

This clonotype turned up a few times. The J gene is TRBJ2-2, the V gene TRBV10-3, with 7 bases fitting TRBD1. With 1 base clipped from V and 0 bases from J, the junction kept 2 bases outside the gene matches. CDR3 size: 16 residues. Germline V gives CDR1 ENHRY, CDR2 SYGVKD. In DNA form, the CDR3 reads TGTGCCATCAGTGAGTGGACAGGCGCGAACACCGGGGAGCTGTTTTTT. Amino acids: CAISEWTGANTGELFF.

The V and J genes are TRBV5-1 and TRBJ1-2, with a possible D match to TRBD1 (5 bases). CDR1 is SGHRS and CDR2 is YFSETQ in the germline V gene. There are 15 residues in the CDR3. V lost 4 bases, J lost 4 bases, and 17 bases lay in between. CDR3 sequence: CASSRDQGSSYGYTF. The CDR3 nucleotides are TGCGCCAGCAGCCGTGACCAGGGTAGCAGCTATGGCTACACCTTC.

This clonotype turned up a few times. V and J are TRBV20-1 and TRBJ2-7, with a weak D call TRBD1 (6 bases). The germline CDR1 and CDR2 sequences are DFQATT and SNEGSKA (reference sequence). V was cut by 5 bases and J by 2 bases, with 13 bases left in between. There are 13 residues in the CDR3. The CDR3 protein is CSAHRDITYEQYF. The DNA of the CDR3 is TGCAGTGCTCACCGGGACATAACCTACGAGCAGTACTTC.

The genes are TRBV29-1 and TRBJ2-3; 8 nucleotides match TRBD2. This CDR3 is 14 amino acids long. The germline V gene has CDR1 SQVTM and CDR2 ANQGSEA. With 7 bases clipped from V and 1 base from J, the junction kept 7 bases outside the gene matches. The CDR3 region is CSALAGRGTDTQYF. CDR3 bases: TGCAGCGCCTTAGCGGGGAGGGGCACAGATACGCAGTATTTT.

The chain recombines TRBV5-6 with TRBJ2-5; TRBD2 might be the D (5 bases). Deletions cut 4 bases from V and 4 bases from J, with 17 bases between. The CDR3 length is 15 residues. CDR1 and CDR2 (germline): SGHDT, YYEEEE. The CDR3 DNA sequence: TGTGCCAGCAGCCTTGCGGGTCGGAAGGTAGAGACCCAGTACTTC. Translation gives CASSLAGRKVETQYF.

This clonotype has only one observation. V gene TRBV12-3 or TRBV12-4 combines with J gene TRBJ2-6, with D tentatively TRBD1 (5 bases). The V end lost 1 base, the J end lost 0 bases, and 7 bases lay between the germline ends. This CDR3 spans 16 amino acids. DNA of the CDR3: TGTGCCAGCAGTTTAGGGGGCTACTCTGGGGCCAACGTCCTGACTTTC. As protein: CASSLGGYSGANVLTF.

In its sample, this clonotype was seen a few times. The V and J genes are TRBV6-6 and TRBJ2-5; D gene ambiguous. CDR3 size: 13 residues. V was pared by 4 bases and J by 5 bases, with 11 bases between. Germline V gives CDR1 MNHNY, CDR2 SVGAGI (reference sequence). The DNA for the CDR3 is TGTGCCAGCAGTTCCTGGTCTGGGGAGACCCAGTACTTC. Translation: CASSSWSGETQYF.

This clonotype occurred once. V usage is TRBV10-3 and J usage is TRBJ1-1; no clear D gene. The germline V gene has CDR1 ENHRY and CDR2 SYGVKD. CDR3 length equals 16 residues. V was clipped by 3 bases and J by 5 bases, with 19 bases between them. CDR3 sequence: CAISERGNLERTEAFF. DNA of the CDR3: TGTGCCATCAGTGAACGTGGGAATCTGGAGAGGACTGAAGCTTTCTTT.

This clonotype was seen a handful of times. The chain couples TRBV20-1 to TRBJ2-7, with D uncertain. The ends were cut back, 7 bases at V and 2 bases at J, with 6 bases in the middle. This CDR3 contains 10 residues. Germline V gene data show CDR1 as DFQATT and CDR2 as SNEGSKA (reference sequence). CDR3 sequence reads: CSVSPYEQYF. The CDR3 bases are TGCAGTGTTTCCCCCTACGAGCAGTACTTC.